The 20 T cell receptor beta chains listed next were all sequenced from one sample in a study of regulatory T cells in long-lasting Graves disease. Time point reported: newly diagnosed GD, antithyroid drugs for less than 3 months. RNA extracted from PBMCs served as the sequencing template. Construction of TCR beta libraries relied on iRepertoire HTBI primers and on Arm-PCR targeting CDR3 regions. TCRdb recomputed calls from the multiplex PCR reads with MiXCR, one row per CDR3 protein. The repertoire holds 680,000 or so distinct CDR3 sequences, with roughly 16% as singletons. The same sample was also used in a study of T cells in Graves' hyperthyroidism and ophthalmopathy.

The input for sequencing was peripheral blood mononuclear cells (PBMCs), taken at new diagnosis, from a patient treated with antithyroid drugs. The source of these receptors is a young woman with Graves disease.

This clonotype was picked up many times. The chain combines TRBV20-1 with TRBJ1-2; weak D call: TRBD1 (5 bases). CDR3 length: 12 residues. Germline CDR1 is DFQATT and CDR2 is SNEGSKA (reference sequence). V lost 3 bases and J lost 4, with 9 bases in between. CDR3 sequence: CSASSGTYGYTF. CDR3 DNA sequence: TGCAGTGCTAGTTCCGGGACCTATGGCTACACCTTC.

Turning to this clonotype: A much more abundant neighbour one base away suggests this may be a read error. V gene TRBV7-2 combines with J gene TRBJ1-1; no definite D call. Germline loops: CDR1 SGHTA, CDR2 FQGNSA. The length of the CDR3 is 15 residues. CDR3 residues: CASSIRPGSNTEVFF. Here the CDR3 DNA reads TGTGCCAGCAGTATTCGCCCGGGGTCGAACACTGAAGTTTTCTTT.

This clonotype showed up many times. The chain employs TRBV14 and TRBJ2-1, with 10 bases identical to TRBD2. Trimming cost V 3 bases and J 9 bases; bases outside gene matches: 8. The CDR3 runs to 15 residues. Germline CDR1 SGHDN, CDR2 FVKESK. The CDR3 region has the DNA TGTGCCAGCAGCCACTGGGGAGCGGGAGGGCGTGAGCAGTTCTTC. Encoded protein: CASSHWGAGGREQFF.

This clonotype has more than one count but fewer than ten. The chain joins TRBV19 to TRBJ1-4; D remains unclear. V dropped 7 bases and J dropped 0 bases, with 12 bases sitting between them. Germline CDR1 is LNHDA and CDR2 is SQIVND (reference sequence). The length of the CDR3 is 15 residues. CDR3 coding DNA: TGTGCCAGTAAGGGCCATGATGCAACTAATGAAAAACTGTTTTTT. Translation gives CASKGHDATNEKLFF.

V is TRBV28 and J is TRBJ1-1; 7 bases map to TRBD1. The germline V gene has CDR1 MDHEN and CDR2 SYDVKM. The V gene end was trimmed by 6 bases and the J gene end by 1 base; junction bases not matched to a gene: 8. CDR3 size: 15 residues. CDR3 protein: CASSRTGRPNTEAFF. CDR3 nucleotide sequence: TGTGCCAGCAGCCGGACAGGCAGGCCGAACACTGAAGCTTTCTTT.

In its sample, this clonotype was seen a few times. V and J are TRBV12-3 or TRBV12-4 and TRBJ2-7; the match to TRBD1 covers 12 bases. This CDR3 has 12 amino acids. J lost 7 bases, V lost 9 bases, and 4 bases had no gene match. CDR3 nucleotides: TGTGCCAGTCGGGACAGGGGGCCGGAGCAGTACTTC. Encoded protein: CASRDRGPEQYF.

This chain links TRBV20-1 with TRBJ1-2; D perhaps matches TRBD1 (6 bases). V gave up 1 base and J gave up 6 bases, with 15 bases separating them. Germline CDR1 and CDR2: DFQATT and SNEGSKA (reference sequence). This CDR3 comprises 14 residues. The CDR3 sequence is CSARVGNRADGYTF. Here the CDR3 DNA reads TGCAGTGCTAGAGTCGGCAACAGGGCTGATGGCTACACCTTC.

Of note for this clonotype: A much larger clone is a single base away; this may be a read error. V usage is TRBV6-2 or TRBV6-3 and J usage is TRBJ1-6, with D uncertain. The V end lost 0 bases, the J end lost 10 bases, and 19 bases lay between the germline ends. The CDR3 has 17 residues. From germline, CDR1 is MNHEY and CDR2 SVGEGT. In DNA, the CDR3 is TGTGCCAGCAGTTACTCGATTTCCGACGGCCGAGGATCACCCCTCCACTTT. Protein: CASSYSISDGRGSPLHF.

This clonotype was recorded a few times. The rearrangement links TRBV5-8 to TRBJ2-3; no reliable D call. There are 12 residues in the CDR3. In germline, CDR1 is SGHTS, CDR2 YDEGEE. V lost 4 bases, J lost 11 bases, and 14 bases lay in between. The chain's CDR3 is CASSLRVEKQYF. Here the CDR3 DNA reads TGTGCCAGCAGCCTAAGGGTGGAAAAGCAGTATTTT.

In its sample, this clonotype was seen a few times. The chain combines TRBV10-3 with TRBJ2-1; TRBD2 aligns across 13 bases. CDR3 size: 16 residues. Per the germline V gene, CDR1 is ENHRY and CDR2 is SYGVKD. V lost 4 bases and J lost 4; bases outside the gene matches: 4. The CDR3 nucleotides are TGTGCCATCAGTGGGGGACTAGCGGGAAGTTACAATGAGCAGTTCTTC. Protein: CAISGGLAGSYNEQFF.

This clonotype was seen ten or more times. The chain combines TRBV7-6 with TRBJ1-2, with 10 bases that match TRBD1. The CDR3 extends over 15 amino acids. CDR1 is SGHVS and CDR2 is FNYEAQ in the germline V gene. V shed 5 bases, J shed 4 bases, and the junction held 7 bases outside the gene matches. CDR3 DNA: TGTGCCAGCAGCGCTCCGGGACAGGGGATCTATGGCTACACCTTC. It translates to CASSAPGQGIYGYTF.

Notes on this clonotype: A read error may explain this, as a much larger clone is one base away. The chain is built from TRBV11-2 and TRBJ1-2, with D unclear. CDR3 length: 13 residues. The V end lost 4 bases, the J end lost 4 bases, and 10 bases lay between the germline ends. Germline lookup yields CDR1 SGHAT and CDR2 FQNNGV. The CDR3 DNA is TGTGCCAGCAGCTCCGCCCAAGCCTATGGCTACACCTTC. It encodes CASSSAQAYGYTF.

This clonotype was counted between two and nine times. This chain uses TRBV6-1 with TRBJ2-5, with D possibly matching TRBD2 (7 bases). This CDR3 has 15 residues. Germline V gives CDR1 MNHNS, CDR2 SASEGT. The V and J ends lost 8 bases and 7 bases respectively, with 23 bases between them. The CDR3 nucleotides read TGTGCCAGCGGCACACGGGGGGCAGTGGTGGGGACCCAGTACTTC. Its translation: CASGTRGAVVGTQYF.

There are many counts of this clonotype. CDR3 residues: CATSDATSGRIHEQFF. The CDR3 coding sequence is TGTGCCACCAGTGACGCGACTAGCGGGAGGATCCATGAGCAGTTCTTC. The genes are TRBV24-1 and TRBJ2-1, with 13 bases fitting TRBD2. Looked up from germline, CDR1 is KGHDR and CDR2 is SFDVKD. CDR3 length equals 16 residues. V shed 4 bases and J 8 bases; nucleotides not matched to a gene: 7.

J is TRBJ2-2 and V is TRBV19, with D perhaps TRBD1 or TRBD2 (6 bases each). The CDR3 length is 14 residues. Germline V gene lookup returns CDR1 LNHDA and CDR2 SQIVND (reference sequence). V lost 11 bases to trimming and J lost 3 bases, with 16 bases between them. In nucleotides, the CDR3 is TGTGCCGCCCGGTCGGGGGCGGACACCGGGGAGCTGTTTTTT. Residues: CAARSGADTGELFF.

The chain is built from TRBV20-1 and TRBJ1-4, with TRBD1 matching 8 bases. The CDR3 consists of 14 residues. V shed 1 base and J 3 bases; nucleotides not matched to a gene: 1. Germline V gives CDR1 DFQATT, CDR2 SNEGSKA (reference sequence). The CDR3 here is CSARVQGANEKLFF. DNA of the CDR3: TGCAGTGCTAGAGTACAGGGGGCTAATGAAAAACTGTTTTTT.

The V and J genes are TRBV20-1 and TRBJ1-4, with TRBD1 identical over 7 bases. Germline V CDR1 and CDR2: DFQATT, SNEGSKA (reference sequence). The CDR3 consists of 12 residues. CDR3 bases: TGCGCCGAGGCAGGGGGGGGTGAAAAACTGTTTTTT. This sequence encodes CAEAGGGEKLFF.

Concerning this clonotype itself: This may come from a read error, since a much larger clone is one base off. V and J are TRBV20-1 and TRBJ1-3; D remains ambiguous. CDR1 and CDR2 (germline): DFQATT, SNEGSKA (reference sequence). V lost 2 bases and J lost 0, with 8 bases in between. The CDR3 sequence is 14 residues long. CDR3 DNA sequence: TGCAGTGCTAGACATCCACCCTCTGGAAACACCATATATTTT. Its translation: CSARHPPSGNTIYF.

The table lists this clonotype with many counts. The V and J genes are TRBV20-1 and TRBJ1-2; possible D gene TRBD1, 5 bases. Trimming took off 3 bases at V and 9 bases at J, with 20 bases between the two ends. The CDR3 length is 14 residues. Germline-derived CDR1 and CDR2 are DFQATT and SNEGSKA (reference sequence). The CDR3 protein is CSASPTSGEGSYTF. CDR3 coding DNA: TGCAGTGCTAGCCCCACGTCGGGGGAGGGGAGCTACACCTTC.

For this clonotype: An end of the junction does not agree with germline; a read error may underlie this. This chain uses TRBV5-1 with TRBJ1-2; D gene ambiguous. This CDR3 has 13 residues. Germline lookup yields CDR1 SGHRS and CDR2 YFSETQ. CDR3 region: CASQAGGSDGYTF. CDR3 DNA sequence: TGTGCCAGCCAAGCCGGTGGGTCAGATGGCTACACCTTC.